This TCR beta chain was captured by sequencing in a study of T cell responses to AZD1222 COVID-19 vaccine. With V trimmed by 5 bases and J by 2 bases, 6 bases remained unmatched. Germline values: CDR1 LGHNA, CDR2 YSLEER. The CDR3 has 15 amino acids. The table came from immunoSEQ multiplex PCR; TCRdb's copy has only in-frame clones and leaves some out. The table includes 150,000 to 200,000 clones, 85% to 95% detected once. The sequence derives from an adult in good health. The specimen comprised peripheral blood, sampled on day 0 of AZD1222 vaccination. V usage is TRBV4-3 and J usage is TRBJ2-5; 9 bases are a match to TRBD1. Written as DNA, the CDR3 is TGCGCCAGCAGCTCGGGACAGGGTCGGCAAGAGACCCAGTACTTC. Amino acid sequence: CASSSGQGRQETQYF.